What follows describes a single T cell receptor (beta chain). What this receptor recognizes is not known. A clone one base away is much larger, so this may be a read error. The TCR beta CDR3 regions were amplified from the RNA transcripts. A first-round RT-PCR of the TCR CDR3 used the HTBI primer set with the Qiagen OneStep RT-PCR kit. Libraries were constructed in a second round of multiplex PCR, after which size selection and purification were carried out. The libraries were sequenced on an Illumina HiSeq2000 using paired-end 100 bp reads. Per the authors' processing: Raw data were processed with SOAPnuke, discarding reads with adapters, uncalled bases, mean Phred below 15, or no exact constant-primer or identifier match. High-quality paired reads were merged with COPE v1.2.5, and unique nucleotide sequences were defined as clonotypes. MiTCR v1.1 was used to align the clonotypes against IMGT TRBV, TRBD and TRBJ reference segments. Analysis was restricted to V-J combinations with a frequency above 0.0001, which covered 98% to 99.2% of repertoires. The TCS score was defined as F50 (clonal expansion) divided by E x V (chaos), with BLOSUM62-based TCRdist calculated between CDR3 peptides within each V-J. Welch's t-statistics and random forest reduced around 550 V-J features to 13, which were used in a naive Bayes classifier (R e1071). TCRdb itself trimmed the public reads at Q25 with fastp, ran MiXCR and retained productive beta chains. A single entry per CDR3 protein holds the most common genes and DNA from its merged rows. The V and J calls shown here were made by TCRdb, not taken from the authors' results. Counted in this sample were fewer than 700,000 distinct CDR3 sequences; 17% of them appeared once. Together, the top ten hold 15% to 20% of the sample.

Ophthalmopathy patients had moderately to severely active disease, Clinical Activity Score of at least 3, NOSPECS grade of at least 4, and duration under 3 months. Patients with uncontrolled infections, other autoimmune diseases, pregnancy or lactation were excluded. Diagnoses were based on clinical symptoms, serum thyroxine and TRAb, thyroid ultrasound and orbital computed tomography. PBMCs were separated from approximately 9.9 ml of fresh peripheral blood using Ficoll-Paque density gradient centrifugation. Total RNA was extracted with Trizol reagent, and quality was checked on an Agilent 2100 Bioanalyzer. The V end loses 5 bases and the J end loses 3 bases, and a stretch of 14 bases separates them. The germline V gene specifies SGHTA as CDR1 and FQGNSA as CDR2. The CDR3 has 14 amino acids, counting the end cysteine and phenylalanine. The sequence is cut down to CDR3 DNA, 42 bases in frame from base 1.

The sample comes from a study of T cells in Graves' hyperthyroidism and ophthalmopathy (dated by TCRdb to the late 2010s). Study-level background: Peripheral blood was collected at initial diagnosis, before any treatment. To identify TCR V-J signatures that set the groups apart, the researchers used a discovery cohort of 100 patients, made up of 43 with Graves' ophthalmopathy and about 60 with stable Graves' hyperthyroidism. An independent validation cohort of around 19 hyperthyroidism patients and over 15 patients who later progressed to ophthalmopathy tested prospective prediction of ophthalmopathy. The 100 or so discovery patients were randomly split 7:3 into training and test sets. In more than 5 Graves' hyperthyroidism patients, the study also compared T-cell repertoires from thyroid tissue with T-cell repertoires from blood. After blood sampling, hyperthyroidism patients were treated with methimazole at a starting dose of 30 mg daily, and ophthalmopathy patients were treated with high-dose intravenous methylprednisolone. The paper describes TCR Vbeta CDR3 sequencing of 120 to 150 peripheral blood samples, made up of some 40 ophthalmopathy patients, some 80 hyperthyroidism patients and about 17 progressor patients.

General conclusions and limits of the study: Most expanded thyroid clonotypes (frequency above 0.001) were also detected in blood, suggesting blood repertoires may reflect thyroid immune responses. In validation, the model predicted progression to ophthalmopathy a median of roughly six months before onset, with approximately 71% sensitivity and just under 75% specificity. Sample size was not statistically predetermined, and investigators were not blinded to group allocation. In cross-validation, a model built on a 13 V-J signature told ophthalmopathy apart from stable hyperthyroidism with approximately 90% sensitivity and roughly 81% specificity, and in testing the same model reached 80%/75%.

The receptor comes from a woman aged 18-35 years with Graves' ophthalmopathy. The chain is encoded by TRBV7-2 joined to TRBJ2-7; the D gene assignment is ambiguous. The sample comprised blood. In nucleotides, the sequence is TGTGCCAGCAGCCTCCCCCCTATGGTCTACGAGCAGTACTTC. It translates to CASSLPPMVYEQYF.